The T cell receptor (beta chain) described here comes from a study of PD-L1 blockade in urothelial cancer. Data came from immunoSEQ multiplex PCR; TCRdb stores just in-frame clones and leaves some out. The sample lists about 120,000 clones, roughly 91% occurring once. Per the germline V gene, CDR1 is SGHRS and CDR2 is YFSETQ. The length of the CDR3 is 15 residues. Trimming at V came to 1 base and at J to 0 bases, leaving 0 bases not matched to a gene. Time point of the sample: peripheral blood 6 weeks after treatment start. Notes on this clone: This CDR3 is also generated by other DNA sequences in the sample.

Source: PBMCs, taken around atezolizumab (anti-PD-L1) treatment. This TCR was sampled from a man aged 60 to 75 with urothelial cancer. The gene calls are TRBV5-1 and TRBJ2-1; TRBD2 aligns across 8 bases. The CDR3: CASSLSGSSYNEQFF. The DNA for the CDR3 is TGCGCCAGCAGCTTGAGCGGGAGCTCCTACAATGAGCAGTTCTTC.